Each of the 28 T cell receptor beta chains below was sequenced from the same sample in a study of CD8+ T cells in alopecia areata. The sample's treatment: oral pan-JAK inhibitor, 5-10 mg twice daily. Extracted RNA was reverse transcribed, and the resulting cDNA served as sequencing template. Only in-frame clones appear in the TCRdb table, and some are missing; sequencing was by immunoSEQ multiplex PCR. In the table there are over 150,000 clones, about 55% of which are singletons. The sequencing used CD8+ T cells sorted from blood, collected at week 24, from a patient treated with tofacitinib. These receptors were collected from a human donor with alopecia areata.

The chain joins TRBV13 to TRBJ2-3; perhaps D is TRBD1 or TRBD2 (5 bases each). Germline V gene data show CDR1 as PRHDT and CDR2 as FYEKMQ (reference sequence). The CDR3 extends over 16 amino acids. The V end lost 4 bases, the J end lost 6 bases, and 20 bases lay between the germline ends. CDR3 sequence (DNA): TGTGCCAGCAGCTCGACATCGGACACCTCGGGGGATACGCAGTATTTT. It encodes CASSSTSDTSGDTQYF.

The chain couples TRBV9 to TRBJ2-5; D perhaps matches TRBD2 (5 bases). The V and J ends lost 5 bases and 4 bases respectively, with 18 bases between them. The CDR3 is made up of 15 amino acids. From germline, CDR1 is SGDLS and CDR2 YYNGEE. For the CDR3, the DNA is TGTGCCAGCAGTCCGAACGGGGTTCTGGGAGAGACCCAGTACTTC. Protein: CASSPNGVLGETQYF.

The J gene is TRBJ1-5, the V gene TRBV30; 8 nucleotides match TRBD1. From germline, CDR1 is GTSNPN and CDR2 SVGIG (reference sequence). The CDR3 is 13 amino acids. V gave up 1 base and J gave up 7 bases; unmatched junction bases: 3. The CDR3 loop is CAWSAYRGQPQHF. DNA of the CDR3: TGTGCCTGGAGTGCATACAGGGGGCAGCCCCAGCATTTT.

This chain uses TRBV27 with TRBJ1-5; tentative D call: TRBD1 (6 bases). Trimming took 1 base from V and 5 from J, leaving 12 bases between them. The germline V gene has CDR1 MNHEY and CDR2 SMNVEV (reference sequence). This CDR3 region has 15 residues. The CDR3, as DNA: TGTGCCAGCAGTTTATTGGCAGGGGCCTATCAGCCCCAGCATTTT. Its translation is CASSLLAGAYQPQHF.

This clone came up a few times. V gene TRBV11-2 combines with J gene TRBJ2-3; D uncertain. The germline V gene encodes CDR1 SGHAT and CDR2 FQNNGV. The CDR3 loop spans 13 amino acids. Trimming took 1 base from V and 5 from J, leaving 7 bases between them. This CDR3 reads CASSLVGGDTQYF. The CDR3 DNA reads as TGTGCCAGCAGCTTAGTCGGCGGAGATACGCAGTATTTT.

In this sample, this clone turned up once. The V and J genes are TRBV2 and TRBJ2-7; D is possibly TRBD1 or TRBD2 (5 bases each). The CDR3 is 14 amino acids. The germline V gene has CDR1 SNHLY and CDR2 FYNNEI. V lost 4 bases, J lost 5 bases, and 15 bases lay in between. The DNA of the CDR3 is TGTGCCAGCAGTGGGCCCGGGACGTTGGACGAGCAGTACTTC. Its translation: CASSGPGTLDEQYF.

V is TRBV10-2 and J is TRBJ2-1, with TRBD1 identical over 7 bases. The CDR3 has 14 amino acids. With V trimmed by 7 bases and J by 2 bases, 5 bases remained unmatched. Per germline, CDR1 WSHSY and CDR2 SAAADI. CDR3 DNA: TGCGCCAGCACCCCAGGGGGAGCCTACAATGAGCAGTTCTTC. The encoded protein is CASTPGGAYNEQFF.

This rearrangement joins TRBV2 to TRBJ2-3; the D is unclear. The CDR3 has 13 amino acids. Germline assignment: CDR1 SNHLY and CDR2 FYNNEI. The V end was cut by 5 bases, the J end by 2 bases, with 8 bases between. CDR3 coding DNA: TGTGCCAGCAGTTACTCGAACACAGATACGCAGTATTTT. Residues: CASSYSNTDTQYF.

The J gene is TRBJ1-2, the V gene TRBV25-1; the D is unclear. Germline V gene lookup returns CDR1 MGHDK and CDR2 SYGVNS. The V end was cut by 5 bases, the J end by 8 bases, with 21 bases between. The CDR3 extends over 15 amino acids. The CDR3 region is CASSHSGGRLEGYTF. The CDR3, as DNA: TGTGCCAGCAGTCACTCGGGCGGCCGGTTGGAGGGCTACACCTTC.

The chain couples TRBV13 to TRBJ2-5; 12 positions agree with TRBD2. This CDR3 is built from 20 residues. Trimming at V came to 5 bases and at J to 5 bases, leaving 21 bases not matched to a gene. Germline V gene sequence: CDR1 PRHDT, CDR2 FYEKMQ (reference sequence). This CDR3 is CASSAGRNPRTSGELETQYF. The CDR3 DNA follows: TGTGCCAGCAGCGCAGGACGTAACCCCAGGACTAGCGGGGAGTTGGAGACCCAGTACTTC.

V is TRBV6-6 and J is TRBJ2-4, with TRBD1 as a possible D gene (5 bases). V lost 7 bases and J lost 10, with 11 bases in between. Germline lookup yields CDR1 MNHNY and CDR2 SVGAGI (reference sequence). The CDR3 is 11 residues long. The CDR3 sequence is CASIQGPIQYF. Here the CDR3 DNA reads TGTGCCAGCATTCAGGGTCCGATTCAGTACTTC.

This sequence joins TRBV7-8 and TRBJ2-1; TRBD1 aligns across 9 bases. With V trimmed by 1 base and J by 7 bases, 5 bases remained unmatched. Germline loops: CDR1 SGHVS, CDR2 FQNEAQ. This CDR3 spans 15 amino acids. CDR3 in DNA: TGTGCCAGCAGCTTAGTGGGGACAGGGAGGAATGAGCAGTTCTTC. As protein: CASSLVGTGRNEQFF.

The CDR3 sequence is CSVALSSYEQYF. CDR3 coding DNA: TGCAGCGTAGCCCTTAGCTCCTACGAGCAGTACTTC. The chain uses TRBV29-1 and TRBJ2-7; no definite D call. The CDR3 covers 12 residues. The germline CDR1 and CDR2 sequences are SQVTM and ANQGSEA. Trimming shortened V by 6 bases and J by 0 bases, and 9 bases separated the two germline ends.

V is TRBV10-2 and J is TRBJ2-2, with a weak D call TRBD1 (6 bases). The CDR3 sequence is 14 residues long. Per germline, CDR1 WSHSY and CDR2 SAAADI. Trimming pared 8 bases from V and 1 base from J, leaving 11 bases between. DNA for the CDR3: TGCGCCAGCCATGAGACAGGGAACACCGGGGAGCTGTTTTTT. It specifies CASHETGNTGELFF.

The chain uses TRBV7-9 and TRBJ1-2; D is undetermined. This CDR3 has 13 residues. V lost 2 bases, J lost 2 bases, and 6 bases lay in between. Germline CDR1 reads SEHNR; CDR2 reads FQNEAQ (reference sequence). The CDR3 bases are TGTGCCAGCAGCTTACTGCTGAACTATGGCTACACCTTC. Protein sequence: CASSLLLNYGYTF.

This clone was counted only a few times. The chain is built from TRBV6-5 and TRBJ2-7; 9 positions match TRBD1. V shed 7 bases and J 2 bases; nucleotides not matched to a gene: 6. CDR1 and CDR2 (germline): MNHEY, SVGAGI. This CDR3 has 14 residues. As DNA, the CDR3 is TGTGCCAGCAATCCCGGGACAGGGCCCTACGAGCAGTACTTC. It translates to CASNPGTGPYEQYF.

V is TRBV9 and J is TRBJ2-7; TRBD2 matches 7 bases. This CDR3 is 15 amino acids long. Per the germline V gene, CDR1 is SGDLS and CDR2 is YYNGEE. Trimming cost V 0 bases and J 0 bases; bases outside gene matches: 3. CDR3 amino acids: CASSVEAGLSYEQYF. The CDR3 DNA reads as TGTGCCAGCAGCGTAGAAGCGGGACTCTCCTACGAGCAGTACTTC.

This chain links TRBV9 with TRBJ1-6; 8 positions match TRBD1. The CDR3 runs to 15 residues. V lost 0 bases to trimming and J lost 6 bases; unmatched junction nucleotides: 2. Per germline, CDR1 SGDLS and CDR2 YYNGEE. The CDR3 bases are TGTGCCAGCAGCGTAGGACAGGGGCCTAATTCACCCCTCCACTTT. Its protein is CASSVGQGPNSPLHF.

This chain links TRBV13 with TRBJ2-7; 9 bases align to TRBD1. Germline V gene data show CDR1 as PRHDT and CDR2 as FYEKMQ (reference sequence). The trim removed 4 bases at V and 2 bases at J, leaving 6 bases unmatched. The CDR3 totals 15 residues. Written as DNA, the CDR3 is TGTGCCAGCAGCTCGGGACAGGGAAGTACCTACGAGCAGTACTTC. Protein sequence: CASSSGQGSTYEQYF.

The chain has TRBV15 and TRBJ2-7, with 7 nucleotides matching TRBD1. The CDR3 is 16 residues long. Germline trimming cut 0 bases from V and 4 bases from J; bases unmatched to any gene: 9. Per germline, CDR1 LNHNV and CDR2 YYDKDF (reference sequence). The CDR3 coding sequence is TGTGCCACCAGCAGAGATCCCGGGGACAGATCTTACGAGCAGTACTTC. It yields the protein CATSRDPGDRSYEQYF. The full variable domain, with the rest looked up from reference TRBV15 and TRBJ2-7, is DAMVIQNPRYQVTQFGKPVTLSCSQTLNHNVMYWYQQKSSQAPKLLFHYYDKDFNNEADTPDNFQSRRPNTSFCFLDIRSPGLGDTAMYLCATSRDPGDRSYEQYFGPGTRLTVT.

The V gene is TRBV27, the J gene TRBJ2-3; D ambiguous. The ends were cut back, 6 bases at V and 1 base at J, with 14 bases in the middle. The CDR3 is made up of 15 amino acids. In germline, CDR1 is MNHEY, CDR2 SMNVEV (reference sequence). Here the CDR3 reads CASSSGNYGTDTQYF. CDR3 sequence (DNA): TGTGCCAGCAGCTCGGGTAATTACGGCACAGATACGCAGTATTTT.

The chain uses TRBV4-3 and TRBJ1-2; D unresolved. CDR1 is LGHNA, CDR2 YSLEER, per germline. Deletions cut 0 bases from V and 0 bases from J, with 8 bases between. The CDR3 loop spans 15 amino acids. CDR3 region: CASSQDAGPNYGYTF. The CDR3 nucleotides read TGCGCCAGCAGCCAAGACGCCGGACCTAACTATGGCTACACCTTC.

This clone has only one observation. This sequence joins TRBV5-6 and TRBJ2-3; the D gene is possibly TRBD2 (6 bases). Germline V gives CDR1 SGHDT, CDR2 YYEEEE. Trimming removed 2 bases from V and 14 bases from J, with 27 bases in between. The CDR3 is 16 amino acids. For the CDR3, the DNA is TGTGCCAGCAGCTTCGGCGCCTCGGACTACGAGCCGGGCCGGTATTTT. It codes for CASSFGASDYEPGRYF.

The gene calls are TRBV25-1 and TRBJ2-7, with no clear D. Germline CDR1 is MGHDK and CDR2 is SYGVNS. The CDR3 extends over 11 amino acids. The germline V and J ends were trimmed by 6 bases and 1 base, with 4 bases remaining between them. The CDR3 sequence: CASRDSYEQYF. CDR3 sequence (DNA): TGTGCCAGCAGGGATTCCTACGAGCAGTACTTC.

Only one count was recorded for this clone. V and J are TRBV5-6 and TRBJ1-2; 12 nucleotides agree with TRBD1. Looked up from germline, CDR1 is SGHDT and CDR2 is YYEEEE. V lost 4 bases to trimming and J lost 7 bases; unmatched junction nucleotides: 5. The length of the CDR3 is 14 residues. The CDR3 here is CASSLGTGGSGYTF. As DNA, the CDR3 is TGTGCCAGCAGCCTAGGGACAGGGGGCTCTGGCTACACCTTC.

This clone occurred a few times. The rearrangement uses TRBV11-3 and TRBJ2-1; D ambiguous. Deletions cut 4 bases from V and 3 bases from J, with 10 bases between. The CDR3 sequence is 14 residues long. CDR1 is SGHNT and CDR2 is YENEEA in the germline V gene. The CDR3 bases are TGTGCCAGCAGCTCTCCGACACGCTACAATGAGCAGTTCTTC. It codes for CASSSPTRYNEQFF.

The V call is TRBV7-9, the J call TRBJ2-5, with unresolved D. In germline, CDR1 is SEHNR, CDR2 FQNEAQ (reference sequence). The CDR3 runs 11 residues. Trimming removed 4 bases at V and 2 bases at J, with 2 bases between. In nucleotides, the CDR3 is TGTGCCAGCAGCTCGCAAGAGACCCAGTACTTC. Its protein is CASSSQETQYF.

This clone was recorded a few times. CDR3 nucleotide sequence: TGTGCCAGTAGTCCTCGGACAGGGTTGAACACTGAAGCTTTCTTT. Protein product: CASSPRTGLNTEAFF. V usage is TRBV19 and J usage is TRBJ1-1; TRBD1 matches at 8 bases. V was clipped by 5 bases and J by 0 bases; unmatched bases: 5. The CDR3 runs to 15 residues. Germline lookup yields CDR1 LNHDA and CDR2 SQIVND (reference sequence).